This is a list of T cell receptor beta chains from one sample in a study of siplizumab effects on memory and regulatory T cells. Profiling relied on immunoSEQ multiplex PCR, and the TCRdb table lists in-frame clones only, not all of them. The sample yields 62,000 or so clones, around 78% seen once. Sample: memory CD4+ T cells sorted from blood. These receptors were obtained from a human donor in good health. CDR3s include the opening cysteine and the closing phenylalanine or tryptophan. A D gene is named only where the DNA matches it firmly. The size of a clone is reported for some rows only, either as once, few or many, or as a class for expanded clones.

j_call: TRBJ2-5; d_call: TRBD2; v_call: TRBV5-4; clone_size: few; cdr3_aa: CASSEGLAGGAQYF; cdr3_nt: TGTGCCAGCAGCGAGGGACTAGCGGGGGGGGCCCAGTACTTC
j_call: TRBJ1-5; d_call: -; v_call: TRBV2; clone_size: -; cdr3_aa: CASSELDRLYQPQHF; cdr3_nt: TGTGCCAGCAGTGAATTGGACAGACTCTATCAGCCCCAGCATTTT
j_call: TRBJ1-1; d_call: -; v_call: TRBV2; clone_size: -; cdr3_aa: CASSERSGVAGEAFF; cdr3_nt: TGTGCCAGCAGTGAACGTAGTGGGGTGGCTGGAGAAGCTTTCTTT
j_call: TRBJ1-2; d_call: TRBD1; v_call: TRBV30; clone_size: few; cdr3_aa: CAWDRANYGYTF; cdr3_nt: TGTGCCTGGGACAGGGCGAACTATGGCTACACCTTC
j_call: TRBJ1-1; d_call: TRBD1; v_call: TRBV5-4; clone_size: few; cdr3_aa: CASSSGTGGEAFF; cdr3_nt: TGTGCCAGCAGCTCAGGGACAGGGGGGGAAGCTTTCTTT
j_call: TRBJ1-2; d_call: -; v_call: TRBV11-2; clone_size: -; cdr3_aa: CASSPDVRYYGYTF; cdr3_nt: TGTGCCAGCAGCCCGGATGTACGGTACTATGGCTACACCTTC
j_call: TRBJ2-7; d_call: TRBD1; v_call: TRBV6-5; clone_size: -; cdr3_aa: CASSSTGPGEQYF; cdr3_nt: TGTGCCAGCAGCTCGACAGGGCCAGGCGAGCAGTACTTC
j_call: TRBJ1-1; d_call: -; v_call: TRBV5-6; clone_size: once; cdr3_aa: CASSPWGLNTEAFF; cdr3_nt: TGTGCCAGCAGCCCCTGGGGGCTGAACACTGAAGCTTTCTTT
j_call: TRBJ1-1; d_call: -; v_call: TRBV25-1; clone_size: -; cdr3_aa: CASSKTATMNTEAFF; cdr3_nt: TGTGCCAGCAGTAAGACAGCGACTATGAACACTGAAGCTTTCTTT
j_call: TRBJ1-3; d_call: -; v_call: TRBV21-1; clone_size: few; cdr3_aa: CASSKGETPGPGNTIYF; cdr3_nt: TGTGCCAGCAGCAAAGGCGAAACACCTGGGCCTGGAAACACCATATATTTT
j_call: TRBJ1-1; d_call: -; v_call: TRBV10-1; clone_size: -; cdr3_aa: CASSDGQSGDTEAFF; cdr3_nt: TGCGCCAGCAGTGACGGACAGTCGGGGGACACTGAAGCTTTCTTT
j_call: TRBJ2-5; d_call: TRBD1; v_call: TRBV5-1; clone_size: -; cdr3_aa: CASNLGGRTGVGETQYF; cdr3_nt: TGCGCCAGCAACCTGGGAGGCCGGACAGGGGTGGGAGAGACCCAGTACTTC
j_call: TRBJ1-2; d_call: -; v_call: TRBV5-1; clone_size: -; cdr3_aa: CASSLSTIAVAVIGPNYGYTF; cdr3_nt: TGCGCCAGCAGCTTGAGCACCATTGCAGTGGCAGTCATAGGCCCTAACTATGGCTACACCTTC
j_call: TRBJ2-3; d_call: TRBD1; v_call: TRBV7-9; clone_size: -; cdr3_aa: CASSLPTGGGADTQYF; cdr3_nt: TGTGCCAGCAGCTTACCTACAGGGGGCGGCGCAGATACGCAGTATTTT
j_call: TRBJ1-5; d_call: TRBD1; v_call: TRBV9; clone_size: once; cdr3_aa: CASSTGTGASQPQHF; cdr3_nt: TGTGCCAGCAGCACGGGGACAGGGGCGAGTCAGCCCCAGCATTTT
j_call: TRBJ1-2; d_call: -; v_call: TRBV29-1; clone_size: -; cdr3_aa: CSVANFQASRGYTF; cdr3_nt: TGCAGCGTCGCCAACTTCCAGGCGAGTAGGGGCTACACCTTC
j_call: TRBJ2-5; d_call: -; v_call: TRBV30; clone_size: -; cdr3_aa: CAWTEGVQETQYF; cdr3_nt: TGTGCCTGGACGGAGGGAGTCCAAGAGACCCAGTACTTC
j_call: TRBJ1-1; d_call: -; v_call: TRBV6-1; clone_size: -; cdr3_aa: CASSAEFEAFF; cdr3_nt: TGTGCCAGCAGTGCAGAATTTGAAGCTTTCTTT
j_call: TRBJ2-5; d_call: TRBD2; v_call: TRBV25-1; clone_size: few; cdr3_aa: CASSDSGLARETQYF; cdr3_nt: TGTGCCAGCAGTGATTCGGGACTAGCACGTGAGACCCAGTACTTC
j_call: TRBJ2-2; d_call: TRBD2; v_call: TRBV18; clone_size: -; cdr3_aa: CASSPAGLAVTGELFF; cdr3_nt: TGTGCCAGCTCACCAGCAGGGCTAGCGGTAACCGGGGAGCTGTTTTTT
j_call: TRBJ2-7; d_call: TRBD2; v_call: TRBV10-3; clone_size: -; cdr3_aa: CAIAGTSPAYEQYF; cdr3_nt: TGTGCCATAGCCGGGACTAGCCCTGCCTACGAGCAGTACTTC
j_call: TRBJ1-3; d_call: TRBD1; v_call: TRBV19; clone_size: -; cdr3_aa: CASSMTGQGGNTIYF; cdr3_nt: TGTGCCAGTAGTATGACGGGACAGGGCGGAAACACCATATATTTT
j_call: TRBJ1-5; d_call: -; v_call: TRBV6-1; clone_size: -; cdr3_aa: CASRPDIEPQHF; cdr3_nt: TGTGCCAGCAGACCCGATATTGAGCCCCAGCATTTT
j_call: TRBJ2-5; d_call: -; v_call: TRBV27; clone_size: -; cdr3_aa: CASKSTGVVLETQYF; cdr3_nt: TGTGCCAGCAAATCAACCGGGGTGGTGTTAGAGACCCAGTACTTC
j_call: TRBJ1-3; d_call: -; v_call: TRBV7-2; clone_size: -; cdr3_aa: CASSRTQGNTIYF; cdr3_nt: TGTGCCAGCAGTAGGACCCAGGGAAACACCATATATTTT
j_call: TRBJ2-1; d_call: -; v_call: TRBV6-5; clone_size: -; cdr3_aa: CASSSTGLTYNEQFF; cdr3_nt: TGTGCCAGCAGTTCTACGGGACTCACCTACAATGAGCAGTTCTTC
j_call: TRBJ2-7; d_call: TRBD2; v_call: TRBV19; clone_size: -; cdr3_aa: CASSVSGRAGEQYF; cdr3_nt: TGTGCCAGTAGTGTTAGCGGGAGGGCCGGCGAGCAGTACTTC
j_call: TRBJ1-5; d_call: -; v_call: TRBV30; clone_size: -; cdr3_aa: CAWSEVGQPQHF; cdr3_nt: TGTGCCTGGAGTGAGGTAGGTCAGCCCCAGCATTTT
j_call: TRBJ1-1; d_call: TRBD1; v_call: TRBV5-7; clone_size: -; cdr3_aa: CASRLQGGYRDTEAFF; cdr3_nt: TGTGCCAGCAGATTACAGGGGGGGTATCGGGACACTGAAGCTTTCTTT
j_call: TRBJ1-3; d_call: TRBD1; v_call: TRBV5-1; clone_size: -; cdr3_aa: CASSLTGGNGNTIYF; cdr3_nt: TGCGCCAGCAGCCTCACAGGGGGCAATGGAAACACCATATATTTT
j_call: TRBJ2-1; d_call: TRBD1; v_call: TRBV27; clone_size: -; cdr3_aa: CASTTRDRGLNEQFF; cdr3_nt: TGTGCCAGCACCACCCGGGACAGGGGGCTCAATGAGCAGTTCTTC
j_call: TRBJ2-7; d_call: -; v_call: TRBV1; clone_size: -; cdr3_aa: CTSSRRILSQLSEQYF; cdr3_nt: TGCACCAGCAGTCGTCGTATCCTCTCTCAGCTGAGCGAGCAGTACTTC
j_call: TRBJ2-3; d_call: TRBD2; v_call: TRBV5-1; clone_size: -; cdr3_aa: CASSLVLAGGYDTQYF; cdr3_nt: TGCGCCAGCAGCTTGGTTCTAGCGGGAGGATATGATACGCAGTATTTT
j_call: TRBJ2-2; d_call: TRBD1; v_call: TRBV29-1; clone_size: -; cdr3_aa: CSVSRGTGGSGELFF; cdr3_nt: TGCAGCGTTAGCCGGGGGACAGGGGGCTCCGGGGAGCTGTTTTTT
j_call: TRBJ2-3; d_call: TRBD2; v_call: TRBV5-1; clone_size: -; cdr3_aa: CASSLAASGGAWDTQYF; cdr3_nt: TGCGCCAGCAGCTTGGCCGCTAGCGGGGGGGCTTGGGATACGCAGTATTTT
j_call: TRBJ2-4; d_call: -; v_call: TRBV7-9; clone_size: -; cdr3_aa: CASSLAGMDKNIQYF; cdr3_nt: TGTGCCAGCAGCTTAGCAGGGATGGACAAAAACATTCAGTACTTC
j_call: TRBJ1-5; d_call: -; v_call: TRBV2; clone_size: -; cdr3_aa: CASSGEDSNQPQHF; cdr3_nt: TGTGCCAGCAGTGGGGAAGACAGCAATCAGCCCCAGCATTTT
j_call: TRBJ2-3; d_call: TRBD2; v_call: TRBV6-5; clone_size: -; cdr3_aa: CASSWGGASADTQYF; cdr3_nt: TGTGCCAGCAGTTGGGGGGGAGCTAGTGCAGATACGCAGTATTTT
j_call: TRBJ1-1; d_call: -; v_call: TRBV7-9; clone_size: once; cdr3_aa: CASSFWALNTEAFF; cdr3_nt: TGTGCCAGCAGCTTTTGGGCGCTGAACACTGAAGCTTTCTTT
j_call: TRBJ1-5; d_call: -; v_call: TRBV2; clone_size: -; cdr3_aa: CASSGLGVSNQPQHF; cdr3_nt: TGTGCCAGCAGTGGGTTGGGGGTTAGCAATCAGCCCCAGCATTTT
j_call: TRBJ1-1; d_call: -; v_call: TRBV6-6; clone_size: -; cdr3_aa: CASNGQNTEAFF; cdr3_nt: TGTGCCAGCAATGGACAGAACACTGAAGCTTTCTTT
j_call: TRBJ2-3; d_call: TRBD2; v_call: TRBV5-1; clone_size: -; cdr3_aa: CASHQSSGSTDTQYF; cdr3_nt: TGCGCCAGCCACCAATCTAGCGGCAGCACAGATACGCAGTATTTT
j_call: TRBJ2-2; d_call: -; v_call: TRBV18; clone_size: once; cdr3_aa: CASSPPATGELFF; cdr3_nt: TGTGCCAGCTCACCACCCGCCACCGGGGAGCTGTTTTTT
j_call: TRBJ1-2; d_call: -; v_call: TRBV6-5; clone_size: -; cdr3_aa: CASSYSGEGTNGYTF; cdr3_nt: TGTGCCAGCAGTTATTCGGGCGAGGGAACCAATGGCTACACCTTC
j_call: TRBJ2-5; d_call: -; v_call: TRBV4-1; clone_size: -; cdr3_aa: CASSQGGTGRQETQYF; cdr3_nt: TGCGCCAGCAGCCAAGGTGGGACGGGTCGGCAAGAGACCCAGTACTTC
j_call: TRBJ1-2; d_call: TRBD1; v_call: TRBV19; clone_size: -; cdr3_aa: CASQPGTGYGYTF; cdr3_nt: TGTGCCAGCCAACCCGGGACAGGGTATGGCTACACCTTC
j_call: TRBJ2-7; d_call: TRBD2; v_call: TRBV5-1; clone_size: -; cdr3_aa: CASSPVAGGPSDEQYF; cdr3_nt: TGCGCCAGCAGCCCCGTAGCGGGAGGGCCATCCGACGAGCAGTACTTC
j_call: TRBJ2-7; d_call: -; v_call: TRBV5-1; clone_size: -; cdr3_aa: CASSQTPLGYSSYEQYF; cdr3_nt: TGCGCCAGCAGCCAAACGCCCTTAGGTTATTCCTCCTACGAGCAGTACTTC
j_call: TRBJ2-1; d_call: -; v_call: TRBV5-1; clone_size: -; cdr3_aa: CASSVSQSLYNEQFF; cdr3_nt: TGCGCCAGCAGCGTATCACAATCGCTCTACAATGAGCAGTTCTTC
j_call: TRBJ2-3; d_call: -; v_call: TRBV6-1; clone_size: -; cdr3_aa: CASRIGGSTDTQYF; cdr3_nt: TGTGCCAGCAGGATCGGCGGTAGCACAGATACGCAGTATTTT
j_call: TRBJ1-4; d_call: -; v_call: TRBV19; clone_size: -; cdr3_aa: CASRKQSNEKLFF; cdr3_nt: TGTGCCAGTAGAAAGCAGTCTAATGAAAAACTGTTTTTT
j_call: TRBJ2-1; d_call: -; v_call: TRBV2; clone_size: -; cdr3_aa: CASSDGAPYNEQFF; cdr3_nt: TGTGCCAGCAGTGACGGGGCCCCCTACAATGAGCAGTTCTTC
j_call: TRBJ2-7; d_call: TRBD1; v_call: TRBV7-9; clone_size: -; cdr3_aa: CASSLQGAGEQYF; cdr3_nt: TGTGCCAGCAGCTTACAGGGGGCGGGAGAGCAGTACTTC
j_call: TRBJ1-1; d_call: -; v_call: TRBV7-2; clone_size: few; cdr3_aa: CASSSGERTEAFF; cdr3_nt: TGTGCCAGCAGCTCAGGGGAGAGAACTGAAGCTTTCTTT
j_call: TRBJ2-7; d_call: TRBD1; v_call: TRBV6-5; clone_size: -; cdr3_aa: CASSYRDRGSYEQYF; cdr3_nt: TGTGCCAGCAGTTACCGGGACAGGGGTTCCTACGAGCAGTACTTC